This entry is about one T cell receptor beta chain. It lacks a known antigen. One base away there is no much larger clone; base qualities are not given. This record belongs to a study of blood T cell repertoires in COVID-19 (TCRdb year 2020). Context from the whole study: Samples covering the acute and convalescent phases of COVID-19 were provided by collaborators in the United States, Italy and Spain. The samples were drawn from two sources: the first 160 participants of the ongoing ImmuneRACE study, and fewer than 1,500 subjects contributed by 6 global collaborators. The material from the prospective study consisted of cDNA or gDNA derived from T cells, B-cell-depleted T cells, or PBMCs. The repertoires were made available in a free public database intended to serve as a resource for research on the immune response to SARS-CoV-2. The dataset comprised deeply sampled blood TCRbeta repertoires from subjects exposed to, actively infected with, or recovered from COVID-19. Sample metadata almost always included a de-identified subject ID, COVID-19 status, age in years and sex. HLA class I and class II types, where available, came from metadata supplied by the sample provider rather than from assay-based typing. Beyond this particular receptor, the publication reports: The amount of clinical and demographic metadata varied by source and participant and was provided uncurated.

The immunoSEQ Assay, a bias-controlled multiplex PCR, was used to amplify TCRbeta CDR3 regions from genomic DNA. Per the original workflow: The number of nucleated cells in each sample was estimated by amplification of reference gene primers within the assay. To quantify the absolute abundance of each unique TCRbeta CDR3 rearrangement, sequence reads were collapsed and filtered. For each sample, productive Simpson clonality was calculated as the square root of Simpson's diversity index over productive rearrangements. What TCRdb holds here is the immuneACCESS table cut down to in-frame rearrangements. Part of the clones is not present; checked against another copy, under half of the missing clones reflect an unresolved V gene, and the others are unexplained. D and trimming come from the DNA, and the V and J calls and clone size come from that table. The sample table records some 140,000 clones; about four fifths of these occur just once. Together, the top ten hold less than 15% of the sample.

Each collaborating institution followed its own protocols to collect whole blood in K2EDTA tubes. For TCRbeta analysis, collaborators shipped samples in one of three forms: frozen whole blood, isolated PBMCs, or DNA extracted from either of those sample types. The sample comprised peripheral blood. The clonotype was recovered from a man older than 75 with acute or convalescent COVID-19.

The DNA sequence is TGTGCCAGCAGCTCGGGACAGGTCAACGCGGGCTACACCTTC. This encodes CASSSGQVNAGYTF. The chain is encoded by TRBV5-5 joined to TRBJ1-2, with 8 bases aligning to TRBD1. Its CDR3 holds 14 amino acids, cysteine through phenylalanine. The kept DNA is CDR3 alone, 42 bases in frame from the first base. Trimming leaves V shorter by 3 bases and J shorter by 8 bases, with the junction holding 9 bases beyond the gene matches. Based on the germline V gene (reference sequence), the CDR1 and CDR2 sequences are SGHKS and YYEKEE.